This T cell receptor (beta chain) emerged from a study of radiotherapy plus CTLA-4 blockade in lung cancer. Overall study findings and caveats: The study found tumor-derived TCR clones expanded in blood after radiotherapy plus ipilimumab. Response, reportedly, was best predicted by interferon-beta along with early blood T cell clone dynamics.

CDR3 length: 12 residues. V was clipped by 8 bases and J by 8 bases, with 13 bases between them. The germline CDR1 and CDR2 sequences are SGHAT and FQNNGV. In regard to this clone: The antigen is not known.

The repertoire was sequenced with immunoSEQ multiplex PCR; TCRdb's copy has only in-frame clones and lacks some. The profile shows about 95,000 clones, 83% of them singletons. The V gene is TRBV11-2, the J gene TRBJ2-4, with D possibly being TRBD1 or TRBD2 (5 bases each). The TCR was taken from a human donor with non-small cell lung cancer who had stable disease on radiotherapy plus ipilimumab. The material sequenced was peripheral blood, taken from a patient treated with radiotherapy plus ipilimumab. CDR3 region: CASLGLGDIQYF. The CDR3, as DNA: TGTGCCAGCCTTGGACTGGGGGACATTCAGTACTTC. Full variable domain (missing parts from reference TRBV11-2 and TRBJ2-4): EAGVAQSPRYKIIEKRQSVAFWCNPISGHATLYWYQQILGQGPKLLIQFQNNGVVDDSQLPKDRFSAERLKGVDSTLKIQPAKLEDSAVYLCASLGLGDIQYFGAGTRLSVL.